A selection of T cell receptor beta chains follows, all from one sample in a study of blood T cell repertoires in COVID-19. Sequenced by immunoSEQ multiplex PCR; TCRdb stores in-frame clones only, minus some. The table includes tens of thousands of clones, approximately 87% detected once. The sample consisted of peripheral blood. These receptor sequences come from a human donor in a cohort sampled during active COVID-19. Both conserved end residues are part of each CDR3. The D gene is left open where the match is weak. Size tells how often a clone was seen (once, few, many) or the class of an expanded clone, and some rows leave it out.

>TRBJ2-6|-|-|TRBV19
TGTGCCAGTAGTATGGTGACAGGTATCTCTGGGGCCAACGTCCTGACTTTC
CASSMVTGISGANVLTF
>TRBJ2-3|-|-|TRBV5-5
TGTGCCAGCAGCTTGGTCGCCGGGGATACGCAGTATTTT
CASSLVAGDTQYF
>TRBJ2-7|TRBD1|-|TRBV28
TGTGCCAGCATGTCCCGGGACAGGGAGACCTACGAGCAGTACTTC
CASMSRDRETYEQYF
>TRBJ2-7|-|few|TRBV20-1
TGCAGCCGGGACACGGGCTACGAGCAGTACTTC
CSRDTGYEQYF
>TRBJ1-4|-|-|TRBV6-5
TGTGCCAGCAGCCTTAACACCTCCCCTAATGAAAAACTGTTTTTT
CASSLNTSPNEKLFF
>TRBJ2-7|TRBD2|-|TRBV5-4
TGTGCCAGCAGCCTGGGACTAGCGGTCAACTCCTACGAGCAGTACTTC
CASSLGLAVNSYEQYF
>TRBJ2-1|-|few|TRBV6-6
TGTGCCAGCAGTTACTTAAATAATGAGCAGTTCTTC
CASSYLNNEQFF
>TRBJ2-3|TRBD1|-|TRBV6-6
TGTGCCAGCAGATCACACAGGGGGCCGGCAGATACGCAGTATTTT
CASRSHRGPADTQYF
>TRBJ1-3|TRBD1|-|TRBV10-3
TGTGCCATCAGTGAGTCCACAGGGGCTGGAAACACCATATATTTT
CAISESTGAGNTIYF
>TRBJ2-5|-|-|TRBV30
TGTGCCTGGAGCGGAGACAGAAACCAAGAGACCCAGTACTTC
CAWSGDRNQETQYF
>TRBJ1-4|TRBD1|-|TRBV30
TGTGCCTGGAGTGCCGACAGGGTCAAAGGGTTGTTTTTT
CAWSADRVKGLFF
>TRBJ1-2|-|-|TRBV7-9
TGTGCCAGCAGCTTCGGACATTCAGATGGCTACACCTTC
CASSFGHSDGYTF
>TRBJ1-1|-|-|TRBV7-9
TGTGCCAGCAGCTTAGTTCGGGGGGTTGGAGGGACGAACACTGAAGCTTTCTTT
CASSLVRGVGGTNTEAFF
>TRBJ1-1|TRBD1|-|TRBV3-1/TRBV3-2
TGTGCCAGCAGCCAAGATTTAGGGGGCAGGGGAAACACTGAAGCTTTCTTT
CASSQDLGGRGNTEAFF
>TRBJ2-1|TRBD2|-|TRBV5-1
TGCGCCAGCAGCTTGGCGATCTCGGCGGGAGTAGAAATTTACAATGAGCAGTTCTTC
CASSLAISAGVEIYNEQFF
>TRBJ2-1|TRBD2|-|TRBV5-1
TGCGCCAGCAGCTATACGGGACTACAATACAATGAGCAGTTCTTC
CASSYTGLQYNEQFF
>TRBJ1-6|-|-|TRBV7-2
TGTGCCAGCAGCTCCCCCCCGGGAAAAAATAATTCACCCCTCCACTTT
CASSSPPGKNNSPLHF
>TRBJ1-2|-|-|TRBV30
TGTGCCTGGAGGGCCCGGGGTTACTATGGCTACACCTTC
CAWRARGYYGYTF
>TRBJ2-7|-|-|TRBV5-1
TGCGCCAGCAGCTTCGGGGGAGGCTACGAGCAGTACTTC
CASSFGGGYEQYF
>TRBJ1-4|-|-|TRBV15
TGTGCCACCAGCGGTCTAATTTCAACTAATGAAAAACTGTTTTTT
CATSGLISTNEKLFF
>TRBJ2-7|TRBD2|-|TRBV14
TGTGCCAGCAGCCCCACCGGGACTAGCGCCTCCTACGAGCAGTACTTC
CASSPTGTSASYEQYF
>TRBJ2-7|TRBD2|-|TRBV5-4
TGTGCCACGAGTACCCGGGGGGGGGACATCTACGAGCAGTACTTC
CATSTRGGDIYEQYF
>TRBJ2-1|TRBD2|-|TRBV24-1
TGTGCCACCAGTGATTTTACGACTAGCGGAAGGGGGAATGAGCAGTTCTTC
CATSDFTTSGRGNEQFF
>TRBJ2-1|TRBD2|-|TRBV29-1
TGCAGCGTCGTGGGCGGGGGTAGCTCCTACAATGAGCAGTTCTTC
CSVVGGGSSYNEQFF
>TRBJ2-1|TRBD1|-|TRBV4-3
TGCGCCAGCAGCCAAGCCGGGACATACAGGGGGGAGCAGTTCTTC
CASSQAGTYRGEQFF
>TRBJ1-5|-|-|TRBV6-6
TGTGCCAGCAGTCCCAGGGGAGGGAGCAATCAGCCCCAGCATTTT
CASSPRGGSNQPQHF
>TRBJ1-2|-|-|TRBV7-9
TGTGCCAGCAGCCGGGACAATCCAGTGAGCGGCTACACCTTC
CASSRDNPVSGYTF
>TRBJ1-1|-|-|TRBV11-3
TGTGCCAGCAGCTTAGTTGCGTCCGGTGAAGCTTTCTTT
CASSLVASGEAFF
>TRBJ2-3|-|-|TRBV7-2
TGTGCCAGCAGCTTCGGGCTAGCATCAGATACGCAGTATTTT
CASSFGLASDTQYF
>TRBJ2-1|TRBD2|-|TRBV5-4
TGTGCCAGCAGCTCCGGTGGGCTAGCGGGAACCAATGAGCAGTTCTTC
CASSSGGLAGTNEQFF
>TRBJ1-4|TRBD1|-|TRBV19
TGTGCCATCAGGGACAGGGGCGACGGAAAACTGTTTTTT
CAIRDRGDGKLFF
>TRBJ1-2|-|-|TRBV30
TGTGCCTGGAACTTAGGGGGCTATGGCTACACCTTC
CAWNLGGYGYTF
>TRBJ1-2|TRBD1|once|TRBV29-1
TGCAGCGTTGGTCTGGGGGGACAGGGGGGAAGTGGCTACACCTTC
CSVGLGGQGGSGYTF
>TRBJ2-2|-|-|TRBV7-9
TGTGCCAGCAGCTTCAGTCCGACCGGGGAGCTGTTTTTT
CASSFSPTGELFF
>TRBJ2-1|TRBD1|-|TRBV4-1
TGCGCCAGCAGTGTTTCGGGACAGGGACAAGTAGTCGATGAGCAGTTCTTC
CASSVSGQGQVVDEQFF
>TRBJ2-1|TRBD1|-|TRBV5-8
TGTGCCAGCAGCACTGGACAGGGGGCCAACAATGAGCAGTTCTTC
CASSTGQGANNEQFF
>TRBJ2-6|TRBD1|-|TRBV9
TGTGCCAGCAGCGCCGGGACAGAAATCCTCTCTGGGGCCAACGTCCTGACTTTC
CASSAGTEILSGANVLTF
>TRBJ2-2|-|once|TRBV5-1
TGCGCCAGCAGCTTAGCAGGATTTCCCGGGGAGCTGTTTTTT
CASSLAGFPGELFF
>TRBJ2-2|-|-|TRBV6-2/TRBV6-3
TGTGCCAGCAGTTACGTCGCAGCGTCCACCGGGGAGCTGTTTTTT
CASSYVAASTGELFF
>TRBJ2-3|-|once|TRBV10-1
TGCGCCAGCAGTGAGTCGGCGGGAAACCCTTTCGGGGCGCAGTATTTT
CASSESAGNPFGAQYF
>TRBJ1-1|-|once|TRBV2
TGTGCCAGCAGTGCAACAGAATCAAACACTGAAGCTTTCTTT
CASSATESNTEAFF
>TRBJ2-3|TRBD1|-|TRBV18
TGTGCCAGCTCACCACCCGGGACAGGGAGCACAGATACGCAGTATTTT
CASSPPGTGSTDTQYF
>TRBJ2-7|TRBD1|few|TRBV28
TGTGCCAGCAGTTCCGGACAGGGGCGCAGCTCCTACGAGCAGTACTTC
CASSSGQGRSSYEQYF
>TRBJ1-6|-|-|TRBV3-1/TRBV3-2
TGTGCCAGCAGCTTTCTGGCAGTTAGCTCTAATTCACCCCTCCACTTT
CASSFLAVSSNSPLHF
>TRBJ2-7|-|-|TRBV3-1/TRBV3-2
TGTGCCAGCAGCCAAGATCGGAGAGAGCAGTACTTC
CASSQDRREQYF
>TRBJ1-4|TRBD1|-|TRBV15
TGTGCCAGCGGACAGGGAACAACTAATGAAAAACTGTTTTTT
CASGQGTTNEKLFF
>TRBJ2-5|TRBD2|-|TRBV5-4
TGTGCCAGCAGCAACCCAGGGGTAGCGGGAGTGGAGACCCAGTACTTC
CASSNPGVAGVETQYF
>TRBJ2-1|TRBD2|-|TRBV4-2
TGTGCCAGCAGCCAAGTGGGGACTAGCGGCTACAATGAGCAGTTCTTC
CASSQVGTSGYNEQFF
>TRBJ2-5|-|-|TRBV19
TGTGCCAGTAGTATTGTCGACAGCCGAGAGACCCAGTACTTC
CASSIVDSRETQYF
>TRBJ2-2|TRBD1|-|TRBV7-2
TGTGCCAGCAGCTTGTACCAGGGGGTGAACACCGGGGAGCTGTTTTTT
CASSLYQGVNTGELFF
>TRBJ2-7|TRBD2|-|TRBV6-6
TGTGCCAGCACTCGACTCGGGACTAGCGGGAGCAGGGCCTACGAGCAGTACTTC
CASTRLGTSGSRAYEQYF
>TRBJ2-3|-|once|TRBV6-5
TGTGCCAGCAGTTCCCCTAGCTTAGTAGGGACAGATACGCAGTATTTT
CASSSPSLVGTDTQYF
>TRBJ2-3|-|-|TRBV7-8
TGTGCCAGCAGCCCACTAGCAGTCGGCACAGATACGCAGTATTTT
CASSPLAVGTDTQYF